This is a list of T cell receptor beta chains from one sample in a study of T-cell reconstitution after alpha-beta-depleted transplantation in children. MiXCR, applied by TCRdb to the PCR reads, yields one record per CDR3 protein. The sample holds a few hundred thousand distinct CDR3 sequences, about a fifth seen once. This material consisted of PBMCs from the stem cell graft donor, taken from the stem cell graft. The receptors shown here come from a human donor who donated a stem cell graft to a child with acute myeloid leukemia. The CDR3 runs from the conserved cysteine through the conserved F or W. D genes are given only for firm matches. Expanded clones get a size class; other rows say once, few or many, or leave the size out.

.,TRBV28,few,TRBJ1-2,TGTGCCAGCAGGCTTCAGGGGAGCAACTATGGCTACACCTTC,CASRLQGSNYGYTF
.,TRBV29-1,many,TRBJ2-5,TGCAGCGTTGCATTAAACCAAGAGACCCAGTACTTC,CSVALNQETQYF
.,TRBV12-3/TRBV12-4,many,TRBJ2-1,TGTGCCAGCAGTTCAGGAGAGGGGACTGAGCAGTTCTTC,CASSSGEGTEQFF
TRBD1,TRBV6-5,.,TRBJ2-5,TGTGCCAGCAGTTACCAACAGGGGCAAGAGACCCAGTACTTC,CASSYQQGQETQYF
.,TRBV7-9,few,TRBJ1-6,TGTGCCAGCAGCTTACAAGGGTCACCCCTCCACTTT,CASSLQGSPLHF
.,TRBV27,few,TRBJ2-7,TGTGCCAGCCCTCTATCGGGCGAGCAGTACTTC,CASPLSGEQYF
.,TRBV27,.,TRBJ2-7,TGTGCCAGCAGTGTCTCTAGCGTGGCCTCCTACGAGCAGTACTTC,CASSVSSVASYEQYF
TRBD2,TRBV4-2,.,TRBJ2-3,TGTGCCAGCAGCCAAGATCGACTAGCGGGAGTTGTGGCAGATACGCAGTATTTT,CASSQDRLAGVVADTQYF
TRBD1,TRBV4-2,.,TRBJ1-5,TGTGCCAGCAGCCAAGGGGGGGACAGCGGAGGACAGCCCCAGCATTTT,CASSQGGDSGGQPQHF
TRBD1,TRBV4-1,few,TRBJ2-2,TGCGCCAGCAGGGAGAAGGGACAGAGTAACACCGGGGAGCTGTTTTTT,CASREKGQSNTGELFF
.,TRBV7-6,.,TRBJ2-1,TGTGCCAGCAGCCCTCTTATGTATGAGCAGTTCTTC,CASSPLMYEQFF
TRBD2,TRBV27,many,TRBJ2-1,TGTGCCAGCAGTCCGGGACTAAGTTCTGAGCAGTTCTTC,CASSPGLSSEQFF
TRBD2,TRBV7-3,.,TRBJ2-3,TGTGCCAGCAGTCGGACTAGCGGAGATACGCAGTATTTT,CASSRTSGDTQYF
TRBD2,TRBV7-2,many,TRBJ2-3,TGTGCCAGCAGCTCGGGACTAGCGGGAGATACGCAGTATTTT,CASSSGLAGDTQYF
.,TRBV2,few,TRBJ1-5,TGTGCCAGCAGAGCCGGGGTCGATCAGCCCCAGCATTTT,CASRAGVDQPQHF
.,TRBV12-3/TRBV12-4,.,TRBJ2-1,TGTGCCAGCAGTTTAAGTGCCCTATACAATGAGCAGTTCTTC,CASSLSALYNEQFF
TRBD1,TRBV7-9,many,TRBJ2-7,TGTGCCAGCAGCTTATTCCAGGGGACAGGCATATACGAGCAGTACTTC,CASSLFQGTGIYEQYF
.,TRBV28,.,TRBJ2-7,TGTGCCACCAGGCGGCTCCCATCCGACTACGAGCAGTACTTC,CATRRLPSDYEQYF
.,TRBV5-1,.,TRBJ2-3,TGCGCCAGCAGCGATAGCGCCAGCACAGATACGCAGTATTTT,CASSDSASTDTQYF
.,TRBV27,few,TRBJ2-3,TGTGCCAGCAGTTTATTAGGGGTGGGGGCGAGCACAGATACGCAGTATTTT,CASSLLGVGASTDTQYF
.,TRBV4-1,few,TRBJ1-1,TGCGCCAGCAGCCAAGGCACAGCGATGAACACTGAAGCTTTCTTT,CASSQGTAMNTEAFF
.,TRBV12-3/TRBV12-4,.,TRBJ1-1,TGTGCCAGCGGGGGGGCGGAAAGGGCTGAGGCTTTCTTT,CASGGAERAEAFF
TRBD2,TRBV20-1,many,TRBJ2-7,TGCAGTGCTAGAGGGACTAGCGGGTCGAACTCCTACGAGCAGTACTTC,CSARGTSGSNSYEQYF
TRBD2,TRBV20-1,many,TRBJ2-7,TGCAGTGCTGTCACTAGCGGGAGAACGGACGAGCAGTACTTC,CSAVTSGRTDEQYF
.,TRBV29-1,few,TRBJ2-3,TGCAGCGTTAGGGGCAGGACCACAGATACGCAGTATTTT,CSVRGRTTDTQYF
.,TRBV5-1,few,TRBJ1-1,TGCGCCAGCAGCTTGTTCGGGGGGTCCTTCATGGACACTGAAGCTTTCTTT,CASSLFGGSFMDTEAFF
TRBD1,TRBV20-1,few,TRBJ2-2,TGCAGTGCGCTCAAACAGGGGCCCGGGGAGCTGTTTTTT,CSALKQGPGELFF
.,TRBV27,.,TRBJ2-7,TGTGCCAGCAGTCATGGGGGGTCCCCCTACGAGCAGTACTTC,CASSHGGSPYEQYF
.,TRBV6-5,many,TRBJ2-1,TGTGCCAGCAGTTCTCTCTCGGATGAGCAGTTCTTC,CASSSLSDEQFF
.,TRBV9,.,TRBJ2-1,TGTGCCAGCAGCGCTTTCGATGAGCAGTTCTTC,CASSAFDEQFF
.,TRBV21-1,.,TRBJ2-1,TGTGCCAGCAAAAGGAACTACAATGAGCAGTTCTTC,CASKRNYNEQFF
TRBD1,TRBV10-3,.,TRBJ2-1,TGTGCCATCAGAGCCGGGACAGGAAGCAATGAGCAGTTCTTC,CAIRAGTGSNEQFF